Following are 9 T cell receptor beta chains from one sample sequenced in a study of blood T cell repertoires in COVID-19. The data were produced by immunoSEQ multiplex PCR, yet TCRdb's version contains in-frame clones alone and is incomplete. The sample includes 250,000 to 350,000 clones, 65% to 85% of them seen just once. The sample taken for sequencing was peripheral blood. These receptors originate from a person aged 65-85 years with COVID-19, enrolled during active disease.

This clone was seen more than once but under ten times. This sequence joins TRBV10-3 and TRBJ2-7; TRBD1 matches at 10 bases. The germline CDR1 and CDR2 sequences are ENHRY and SYGVKD. The CDR3 contains 14 residues. V dropped 11 bases and J dropped 4; count of bases not matched to a gene: 11. CDR3 nucleotides: TGTGCCGCCAAAGGAAGGGACAGGGGTTACGAGCAGTACTTC. The encoded protein is CAAKGRDRGYEQYF.

The chain carries TRBV15 and TRBJ2-3, with TRBD2 as a possible D gene (6 bases). CDR1 is LNHNV, CDR2 YYDKDF, per germline (reference sequence). The CDR3 runs to 17 residues. V was shortened by 1 base and J by 4 bases, with 18 bases between the two germline ends. The CDR3: CATSRGGAGPGSDTQYF. CDR3 nucleotide sequence: TGTGCCACCAGCAGAGGGGGCGCGGGACCAGGCTCAGATACGCAGTATTTT.

This clone came up a few times. The sample contains more than one DNA sequence encoding this CDR3. V and J are TRBV29-1 and TRBJ1-2; 7 nucleotides agree with TRBD1. Trimming cost V 6 bases and J 3 bases; bases outside gene matches: 1. The CDR3 has 11 amino acids. The germline gives CDR1 SQVTM, CDR2 ANQGSEA. The CDR3 spells CSVGQDYGYTF. For the CDR3, the DNA is TGCAGCGTAGGACAGGACTATGGCTACACCTTC.

This clone was counted between two and nine times. The chain employs TRBV6-5 and TRBJ1-4; D remains unclear. Trimming cost V 5 bases and J 4 bases, with 14 bases left between them. Germline loops: CDR1 MNHEY, CDR2 SVGAGI. The CDR3 length is 15 residues. The CDR3 bases are TGTGCCAGCAGTAAACCCGGTAGCGGTAATGAAAAACTGTTTTTT. Translating it yields CASSKPGSGNEKLFF.

The chain links TRBV28 to TRBJ2-7; tentatively, D is TRBD1 (5 bases). Germline values: CDR1 MDHEN, CDR2 SYDVKM. V was shortened by 7 bases and J by 3 bases, with 16 bases between the two germline ends. The CDR3 has 14 amino acids. The CDR3 region is CASIRWGDRYEQYF. DNA for the CDR3: TGTGCCAGCATCAGATGGGGCGATCGCTACGAGCAGTACTTC.

The gene calls are TRBV4-1 and TRBJ1-1; D call uncertain. Trimming cost V 4 bases and J 0 bases, with 12 bases left between them. This CDR3 comprises 15 residues. In germline, CDR1 is MGHRA, CDR2 YSYEKL. The CDR3 loop is CASSLTGLMNTEAFF. For the CDR3, the DNA is TGCGCCAGCAGCCTCACGGGTTTAATGAACACTGAAGCTTTCTTT.

The chain is built from TRBV14 and TRBJ2-3; 7 positions agree with TRBD2. From germline, CDR1 is SGHDN and CDR2 FVKESK. Losses at the gene ends were 1 base for V and 5 bases for J; bases not matched to a gene: 12. This CDR3 region has 17 residues. The CDR3 coding sequence is TGTGCCAGCAGCCAAGCCGTGGCGGGAGTCGGGGGAGATACGCAGTATTTT. Its protein is CASSQAVAGVGGDTQYF.

The chain employs TRBV5-1 and TRBJ2-3, with TRBD2 matching over 12 bases. With 1 base clipped from V and 7 bases from J, the junction kept 7 bases outside the gene matches. Per the germline V gene, CDR1 is SGHRS and CDR2 is YFSETQ. CDR3 length: 16 amino acids. The chain's CDR3 is CASSLRLAGVGNTQYF. CDR3 sequence (DNA): TGCGCCAGCAGCTTGAGACTAGCGGGAGTCGGGAATACGCAGTATTTT.

This chain uses TRBV6-6 with TRBJ2-5; 7 nucleotides agree with TRBD2. The germline CDR1 and CDR2 sequences are MNHNY and SVGAGI (reference sequence). The ends lost 6 bases at V and 0 bases at J; junction bases unmatched: 10. The CDR3 is 16 residues long. The CDR3 region is CASSRFREGHQETQYF. CDR3 nucleotide sequence: TGTGCCAGCAGCCGTTTCAGGGAGGGCCACCAAGAGACCCAGTACTTC.